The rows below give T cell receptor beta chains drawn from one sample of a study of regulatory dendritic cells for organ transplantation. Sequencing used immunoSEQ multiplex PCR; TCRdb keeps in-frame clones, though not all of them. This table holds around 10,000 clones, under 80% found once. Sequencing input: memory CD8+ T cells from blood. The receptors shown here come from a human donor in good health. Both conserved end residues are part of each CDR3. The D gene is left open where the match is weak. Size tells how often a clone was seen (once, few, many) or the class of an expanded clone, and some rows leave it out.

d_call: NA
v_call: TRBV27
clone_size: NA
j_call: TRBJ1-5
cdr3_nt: TGTGCCAGCGGCCCAAATCAGCCCCAGCATTTT
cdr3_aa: CASGPNQPQHF

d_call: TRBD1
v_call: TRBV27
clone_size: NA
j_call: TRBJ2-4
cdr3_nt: TGTGCCAGCAGTCCGAGGACAGGTGTTAGAAACATTCAGTACTTC
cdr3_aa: CASSPRTGVRNIQYF

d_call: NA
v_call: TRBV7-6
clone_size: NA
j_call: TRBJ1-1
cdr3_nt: TGTGCCAGCAGCCCCCTACACGATACCGGGAGGGCTTTCTTT
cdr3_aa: CASSPLHDTGRAFF

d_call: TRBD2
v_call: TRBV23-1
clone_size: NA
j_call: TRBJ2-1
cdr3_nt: TGCGCCAGCAGCCAAGTGGGCGGGGGGCAAAATGAGCAGTTCTTC
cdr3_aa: CASSQVGGGQNEQFF

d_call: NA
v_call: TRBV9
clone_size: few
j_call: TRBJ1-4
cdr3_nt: TGTGCCAGCAGCGTAGCCTGGGGGGTCGGTGAAAAACTGTTTTTT
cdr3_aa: CASSVAWGVGEKLFF

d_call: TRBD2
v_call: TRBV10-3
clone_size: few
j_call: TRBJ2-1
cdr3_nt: TGTGCCATCAGTGAGTCGGCGGCTAGCGGGGACCACAATGAGCAGTTCTTC
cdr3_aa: CAISESAASGDHNEQFF

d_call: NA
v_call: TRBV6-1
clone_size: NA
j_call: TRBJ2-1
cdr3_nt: TGTGCCAGCATGACCCGGGACAATGAGCAGTTCTTC
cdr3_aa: CASMTRDNEQFF

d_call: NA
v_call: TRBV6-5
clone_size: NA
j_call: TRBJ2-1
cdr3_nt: TGTGCCAGCTCAATGACTTCGCATAATGAGCAGTTCTTC
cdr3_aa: CASSMTSHNEQFF

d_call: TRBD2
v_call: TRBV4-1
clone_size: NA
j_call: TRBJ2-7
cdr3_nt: TGCGCCAGCAGCCAAGTATCCGGGAGGGCTTACGAGCAGTACTTC
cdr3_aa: CASSQVSGRAYEQYF

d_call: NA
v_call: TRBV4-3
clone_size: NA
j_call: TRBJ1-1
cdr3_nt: TGCGCCAGCAGCCCGGAGTTAGGCACTGAAGCTTTCTTT
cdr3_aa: CASSPELGTEAFF

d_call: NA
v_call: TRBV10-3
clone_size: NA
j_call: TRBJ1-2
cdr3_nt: TGTGCCATCAGTCCGGGGACTACTTATTATGGCTACACCTTC
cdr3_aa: CAISPGTTYYGYTF

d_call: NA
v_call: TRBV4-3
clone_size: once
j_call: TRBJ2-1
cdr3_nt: TGCGCCAGCAGCCAAGATCAGTGGGGGAAGGATGAGCAGTTCTTC
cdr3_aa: CASSQDQWGKDEQFF

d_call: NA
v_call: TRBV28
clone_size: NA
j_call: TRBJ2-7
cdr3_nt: TGTGCCAGCAGTTTAGGGACTTCCTACGAGCAGTACTTC
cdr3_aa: CASSLGTSYEQYF

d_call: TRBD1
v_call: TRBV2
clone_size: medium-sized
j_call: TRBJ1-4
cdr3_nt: TGTGCCAGCAGTACAGGGGGAAGGTTCGCAACTAATGAAAAACTGTTTTTT
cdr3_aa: CASSTGGRFATNEKLFF

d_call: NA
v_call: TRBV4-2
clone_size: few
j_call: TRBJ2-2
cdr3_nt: TGTGCCAGCAGCCAAGAGTTCGGGGAGCTGTTTTTT
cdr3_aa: CASSQEFGELFF

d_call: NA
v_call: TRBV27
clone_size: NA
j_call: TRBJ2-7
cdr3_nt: TGTGCCAGCGGGTTTAGTGCCACGGGTATTGAGCAGTACTTC
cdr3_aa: CASGFSATGIEQYF

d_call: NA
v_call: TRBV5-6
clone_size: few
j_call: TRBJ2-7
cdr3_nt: TGTGCCAGCAGCCGTATCCTTTCCGAGCAGTACTTC
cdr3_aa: CASSRILSEQYF

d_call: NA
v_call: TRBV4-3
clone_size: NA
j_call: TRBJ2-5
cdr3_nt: TGCGCCAGCAGCCAAGACAGGGGATTCCAAGAGACCCAGTACTTC
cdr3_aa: CASSQDRGFQETQYF

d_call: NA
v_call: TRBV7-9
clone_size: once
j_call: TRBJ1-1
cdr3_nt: TGTGCCAGCAGCTTAATTGACCCAGGCGGGAACACTGAAGCTTTCTTT
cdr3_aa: CASSLIDPGGNTEAFF

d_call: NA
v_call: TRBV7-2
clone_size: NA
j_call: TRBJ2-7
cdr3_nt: TGTGCCAGCAGCCCCAAACCCGAGCGGGTCTACGAGCAGTACTTC
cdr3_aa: CASSPKPERVYEQYF

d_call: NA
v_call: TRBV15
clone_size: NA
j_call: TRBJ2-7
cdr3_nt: TGTGCCACCAGCAGAGATTGGGAAGACTCCTACGAGCAGTACTTC
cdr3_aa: CATSRDWEDSYEQYF

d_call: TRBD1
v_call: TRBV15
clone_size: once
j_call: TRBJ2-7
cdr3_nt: TGTGCCACCAGCAGAGGTCGGGGGGACAGGGCCTACGAGCAGTACTTC
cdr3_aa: CATSRGRGDRAYEQYF

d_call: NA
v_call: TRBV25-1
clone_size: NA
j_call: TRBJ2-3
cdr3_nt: TGTGCCAGCAGCCTTGGAGATACGCAGTATTTT
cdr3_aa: CASSLGDTQYF

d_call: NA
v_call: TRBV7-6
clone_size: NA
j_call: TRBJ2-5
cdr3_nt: TGTGCCAGCAGCAACGTCAGGGGACCTCAAGAGACCCAGTACTTC
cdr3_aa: CASSNVRGPQETQYF

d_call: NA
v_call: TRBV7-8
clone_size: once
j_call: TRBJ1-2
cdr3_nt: TGTGCCAGCAGGGGTTATGGTGATGGCTACACCTTC
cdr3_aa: CASRGYGDGYTF

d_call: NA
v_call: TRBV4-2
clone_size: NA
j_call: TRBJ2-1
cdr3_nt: TGTGCCAGCAGCCCCCTTGAGGGGTTAACCCGCTACAATGAGCAGTTCTTC
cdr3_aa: CASSPLEGLTRYNEQFF